Below, 23 T cell receptor beta chains from the same sample are listed, as sequenced in a study of blood T cells in healthy people across ages. Together with a sample-barcoded 5' primer, a J-beta primer mix was included in a second PCR lasting about 6 to 11 cycles. MiXCR was run by TCRdb on the 5' RACE reads, yielding one entry per CDR3 protein. Of about 830,000 distinct CDR3 sequences listed, roughly 60% were seen once; the top ten hold 25% to 35%. The sample comprised blood. Receptors originate from a man aged 30 to 39 in good health.

This clonotype was counted a few times. CDR3 protein: CASSSRDRSHEQYF. DNA of the CDR3: TGTGCCAGCAGTTCCCGGGACAGGTCCCACGAGCAGTACTTC. This rearrangement joins TRBV12-3 or TRBV12-4 to TRBJ2-5; 8 positions match TRBD1. The J call may be faulty, since TRBJ2-7 better matches the DNA end. CDR3 length equals 14 residues.

The rearrangement links TRBV5-1 to TRBJ2-3; D may be TRBD1 (5 bases). The germline V gene has CDR1 SGHRS and CDR2 YFSETQ. The CDR3 is made up of 16 amino acids. Between the trimmed V and J ends, which lost 3 bases and 6 bases, there was a span of 20 bases. As DNA, the CDR3 is TGCGCCAGCAGCTCAGGAAGGGGCCCGGTCTTCGATACGCAGTATTTT. The encoded protein is CASSSGRGPVFDTQYF.

Turning to this clonotype: Its ends do not fully match the called genes, so a read error is possible. V and J are TRBV20-1 and TRBJ1-1, with no clear D. Germline V gene sequence: CDR1 DFQATT, CDR2 SNEGSKA (reference sequence). This CDR3 spans 13 amino acids. Written as DNA, the CDR3 is TGCAGTGCTAGAGTCCGGGAGAACACTGAAGTTTTCTTT. This translates into CSARVRENTEVFF.

This chain uses TRBV20-1 with TRBJ1-2; D ambiguous. The CDR3 contains 13 residues. Germline V lookup: CDR1 DFQATT, CDR2 SNEGSKA (reference sequence). V lost 1 base and J lost 2, with 8 bases in between. This CDR3 reads CSARAAENYGYTF. As DNA, the CDR3 is TGCAGTGCTAGAGCCGCAGAAAACTATGGCTACACCTTC.

In this sample, this clonotype turned up many times. The V and J genes are TRBV5-1 and TRBJ2-3; 7 bases line up with TRBD2. This CDR3 has 18 amino acids. J was trimmed by 6 bases and V by 0 bases; bases with no gene match: 16. Germline assignment: CDR1 SGHRS and CDR2 YFSETQ. DNA for the CDR3: TGCGCCAGCAGCTTGGCCGGTTTTGGGCGGGGGAAGTCGGATACGCAGTATTTT. It codes for CASSLAGFGRGKSDTQYF.

Only a few counts were recorded for this clonotype. This rearrangement joins TRBV20-1 to TRBJ2-3; D possibly corresponds to TRBD1 (5 bases). Germline V gene lookup returns CDR1 DFQATT and CDR2 SNEGSKA (reference sequence). The CDR3 runs to 14 residues. The V end lost 3 bases, the J end lost 3 bases, and 13 bases lay between the germline ends. In DNA form, the CDR3 reads TGCAGTGCTAGCAGGGAAGGGTATACAGATACGCAGTATTTT. The encoded protein is CSASREGYTDTQYF.

The sample holds one count of this clonotype. The gene calls are TRBV25-1 and TRBJ2-1, with TRBD1 identical over 7 bases. CDR3 size: 15 residues. Germline CDR1 MGHDK, CDR2 SYGVNS. The ends lost 4 bases at V and 0 bases at J; junction bases unmatched: 3. CDR3 sequence reads: CASSGGTASYNEQFF. The CDR3 nucleotides are TGTGCCAGCAGTGGGGGGACAGCCTCCTACAATGAGCAGTTCTTC.

This sequence joins TRBV7-2 and TRBJ2-4; 10 nucleotides match TRBD1. With the DNA end fitting TRBJ2-7 better, the J assignment may be wrong. The CDR3 runs 15 residues. Germline V CDR1 and CDR2: SGHTA, FQGNSA. The CDR3 here is CASSTSGQGISEQYF. The CDR3 DNA is TGTGCCAGTAGCACTTCGGGACAGGGGATATCCGAGCAGTACTTC.

The chain employs TRBV6-1 and TRBJ2-1; D uncertain. Germline V gene sequence: CDR1 MNHNS, CDR2 SASEGT. The CDR3 runs to 14 residues. Trimming left V 4 bases short and J 9 bases short, with 16 bases between. CDR3 nucleotide sequence: TGTGCCAGCAGTGGACCGGCCCTGGCAGGTGAGCAGTTCTTC. Protein sequence: CASSGPALAGEQFF.

The chain recombines TRBV4-2 with TRBJ2-3; TRBD1 or TRBD2 may be the D gene (6 bases each). CDR1 LGHNA and CDR2 YNFKEQ come from the germline V gene. Trimming removed 3 bases at V and 3 bases at J, with 16 bases between. This CDR3 is built from 16 residues. The CDR3 is CASSHGLGGRTDTQYF. The CDR3 DNA follows: TGTGCCAGCAGCCATGGACTCGGGGGCCGAACAGATACGCAGTATTTT.

This rearrangement joins TRBV28 to TRBJ2-7, with D possibly being TRBD1 (6 bases). V lost 8 bases to trimming and J lost 4 bases, with 12 bases between them. The CDR3 runs to 12 residues. The germline V gene has CDR1 MDHEN and CDR2 SYDVKM. CDR3 amino acids: CASGQRKYEQYF. CDR3 coding DNA: TGTGCCAGCGGACAGAGAAAATACGAGCAGTACTTC.

This chain uses TRBV5-4 with TRBJ2-3; D is perhaps TRBD2 (6 bases). The CDR3 is 14 amino acids. The V gene lost 3 bases and the J gene lost 4 bases, with 12 bases spanning the gap. The germline V gene encodes CDR1 SGHNT and CDR2 YYREEE (reference sequence). This CDR3 is CASSSGTAADTQYF. The CDR3 DNA sequence: TGTGCCAGCAGCTCGGGGACTGCGGCAGATACGCAGTATTTT.

On this clonotype itself: Relative to the germline gene, one junction end is altered; a read error may explain this. The chain employs TRBV6-2 or TRBV6-3 and TRBJ2-7; the D is unclear. Germline CDR1 and CDR2: MNHEY and SVGEGT. CDR3 length: 14 amino acids. The CDR3 loop reads CASSNGRSSCEQYF. The CDR3 region has the DNA TGTGCCAGCAGCAATGGACGGAGCTCCTGCGAGCAGTACTTC.

This clonotype occurred a few times. J is TRBJ2-5 and V is TRBV29-1; 9 bases are a match to TRBD2. Trimming removed 6 bases from V and 2 bases from J; junction bases left unmatched: 4. CDR1 and CDR2 (germline): SQVTM, ANQGSEA. This CDR3 is 13 amino acids long. The CDR3: CSVLAGQQETQYF. DNA for the CDR3: TGCAGCGTCCTAGCGGGACAGCAAGAGACCCAGTACTTC.

A remark on this clonotype: The junction and the germline gene differ at one end; a read error may be behind it. CDR3 sequence (DNA): TGTGCCAACAGTTTATCTCTAGCGGGGGGGCCATTGGGTACGCAGTATTTT. Amino acid sequence: CANSLSLAGGPLGTQYF. The chain carries TRBV27 and TRBJ2-3; 12 nucleotides line up with TRBD2. Germline loops: CDR1 MNHEY, CDR2 SMNVEV (reference sequence). The CDR3 is made up of 17 amino acids.

The chain employs TRBV4-3 and TRBJ2-3; D is ambiguous. The V gene's germline CDR1 is LGHNA and CDR2 YSLEER. V dropped 1 base and J dropped 5 bases, with 10 bases sitting between them. This CDR3 contains 14 residues. CDR3 sequence reads: CASSQGARRDTQYF. DNA of the CDR3: TGCGCCAGCAGCCAAGGGGCTAGGCGAGATACGCAGTATTTT.

The sample holds a few counts of this clonotype. This chain joins TRBV6-6 and TRBJ1-6; D gene ambiguous. Trimming removed 5 bases from V and 0 bases from J, with 8 bases in between. The germline gives CDR1 MNHNY, CDR2 SVGAGI (reference sequence). The CDR3 consists of 15 residues. CDR3 sequence (DNA): TGTGCCAGCAGTCCCTCGGCCTCCTATAATTCACCCCTCCACTTT. This encodes CASSPSASYNSPLHF.

This clonotype was picked up a small number of times. CDR3 bases: TGTGCCACCAGCAGCGGACAGGGGCCTTACAATGAGCAGTTCTTC. It specifies CATSSGQGPYNEQFF. The chain has TRBV15 and TRBJ2-1, with TRBD1 identical over 9 bases. V gave up 3 bases and J gave up 4 bases; unmatched junction bases: 4. CDR3 length equals 15 residues. Germline V gene sequence: CDR1 LNHNV, CDR2 YYDKDF (reference sequence).

V gene TRBV29-1 combines with J gene TRBJ2-7; no definite D call. In germline, CDR1 is SQVTM, CDR2 ANQGSEA. CDR3 size: 12 residues. The V gene lost 7 bases and the J gene lost 2 bases, with 12 bases spanning the gap. DNA for the CDR3: TGCAGCGGTGGTCACGGACCCTACGAGCAGTACTTC. This codes for CSGGHGPYEQYF.

This clonotype was picked up many times. The chain combines TRBV11-2 with TRBJ2-7; TRBD1 matches at 9 bases. The CDR3 contains 16 residues. The germline CDR1 and CDR2 sequences are SGHAT and FQNNGV. Unmatched junction bases numbered 8, after V lost 1 base and J lost 4 bases. CDR3 sequence: CASSLGGTGFVYEQYF. The CDR3 DNA sequence: TGTGCCAGCAGCTTAGGTGGGACAGGGTTTGTTTACGAGCAGTACTTC. The full variable domain, rest sourced from reference TRBV11-2 and TRBJ2-7, is EAGVAQSPRYKIIEKRQSVAFWCNPISGHATLYWYQQILGQGPKLLIQFQNNGVVDDSQLPKDRFSAERLKGVDSTLKIQPAKLEDSAVYLCASSLGGTGFVYEQYFGPGTRLTVT.

The chain is built from TRBV20-1 and TRBJ1-1; 8 positions agree with TRBD1. The CDR3 length is 14 residues. CDR1 and CDR2 (germline): DFQATT, SNEGSKA (reference sequence). With 3 bases clipped from V and 5 bases from J, the junction kept 8 bases outside the gene matches. The CDR3 DNA follows: TGCAGTGCTAGGCCTACAGGGGGACGAACTGAAGCTTTCTTT. This sequence encodes CSARPTGGRTEAFF.

The chain employs TRBV5-1 and TRBJ2-6; TRBD1 matches 7 bases. This CDR3 is built from 19 residues. CDR1 is SGHRS, CDR2 YFSETQ, per germline. V lost 2 bases and J lost 1; bases outside the gene matches: 12. CDR3 in amino acids: CASSFLRDRIFSGANVLTF. The CDR3 nucleotides are TGCGCCAGCAGCTTTCTCCGGGACAGAATCTTTTCTGGGGCCAACGTCCTGACTTTC.

The count of this clonotype is one. V and J are TRBV10-3 and TRBJ2-5, with D perhaps TRBD1 or TRBD2 (5 bases each). The V gene lost 10 bases and the J gene lost 4 bases, with 13 bases spanning the gap. The CDR3 spans 12 residues. Germline V gene sequence: CDR1 ENHRY, CDR2 SYGVKD. The CDR3 sequence is CATGLGVETQYF. The CDR3, as DNA: TGTGCCACCGGGTTGGGGGTAGAGACCCAGTACTTC.